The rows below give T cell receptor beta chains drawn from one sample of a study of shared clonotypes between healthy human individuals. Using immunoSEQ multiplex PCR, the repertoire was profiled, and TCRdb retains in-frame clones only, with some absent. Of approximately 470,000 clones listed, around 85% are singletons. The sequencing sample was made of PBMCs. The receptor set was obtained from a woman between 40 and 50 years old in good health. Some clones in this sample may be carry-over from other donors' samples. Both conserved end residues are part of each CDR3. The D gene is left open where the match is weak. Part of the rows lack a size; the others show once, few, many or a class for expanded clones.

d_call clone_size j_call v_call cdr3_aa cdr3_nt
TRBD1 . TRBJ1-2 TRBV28 CASLSGTGGANYGYTF TGTGCCAGCCTCTCCGGAACAGGGGGCGCTAACTATGGCTACACCTTC
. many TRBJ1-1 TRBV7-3 CASSFALDTEAFF TGTGCCAGCAGCTTCGCCCTGGACACTGAAGCTTTCTTT
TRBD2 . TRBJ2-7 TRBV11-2 CASSPFRTSGVSYEQYF TGTGCCAGCAGCCCCTTCAGGACTAGCGGGGTCTCCTACGAGCAGTACTTC
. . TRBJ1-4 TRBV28 CASSRIPGSEKLFF TGTGCCAGCAGCAGAATCCCGGGGAGTGAAAAACTGTTTTTT
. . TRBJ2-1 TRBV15 CATSRDRGEREQFF TGTGCCACCAGCAGAGATAGAGGGGAACGCGAGCAGTTCTTC
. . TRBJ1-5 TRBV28 CASSLSSRPQHF TGTGCCAGCAGTTTATCGAGTAGGCCCCAGCATTTT
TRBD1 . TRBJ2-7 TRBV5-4 CASSTDRGRPGQYF TGTGCCAGCAGCACGGACAGGGGGCGCCCTGGGCAGTACTTC
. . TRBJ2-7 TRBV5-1 CASSLNEGPYEQYF TGCGCCAGCAGCTTGAATGAGGGCCCCTACGAGCAGTACTTC
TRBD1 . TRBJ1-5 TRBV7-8 CASRQGFGDNQPQHF TGTGCCAGCAGACAGGGGTTTGGGGACAATCAGCCCCAGCATTTT
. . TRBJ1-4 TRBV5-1 CASSFGGSDEKLFF TGCGCCAGCAGCTTTGGGGGCAGCGATGAAAAACTGTTTTTT
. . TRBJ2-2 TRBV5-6 CASSLGTHPGELFF TGTGCCAGCAGCCTGGGGACCCACCCCGGGGAGCTGTTTTTT
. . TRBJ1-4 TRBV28 CASSLRRGGNEKLFF TGTGCCAGCAGTTTAAGACGAGGGGGTAACGAAAAACTGTTTTTT
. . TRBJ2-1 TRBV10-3 CAISRTDYNEQFF TGTGCCATCAGTAGGACGGACTACAATGAGCAGTTCTTC
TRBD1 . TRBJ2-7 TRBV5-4 CASSLPPGQGYEQYF TGTGCCAGCAGCTTGCCCCCGGGACAGGGTTACGAGCAGTACTTC
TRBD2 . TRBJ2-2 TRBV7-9 CASNLKLARSLNTGELFF TGTGCCAGCAACCTAAAACTAGCGCGTAGCCTGAACACCGGGGAGCTGTTTTTT
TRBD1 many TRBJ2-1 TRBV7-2 CASSSMTGGYNEQFF TGTGCCAGCAGCTCAATGACAGGGGGCTACAATGAGCAGTTCTTC
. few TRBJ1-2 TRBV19 CASSIVPQNYGYTF TGTGCCAGTAGTATAGTTCCCCAGAACTATGGCTACACCTTC
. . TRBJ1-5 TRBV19 CASSIGRRDQPQHF TGTGCCAGTAGTATTGGCAGGAGGGATCAGCCCCAGCATTTT
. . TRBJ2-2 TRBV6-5 CASSYQAGTGELFF TGTGCCAGCAGTTACCAGGCGGGGACCGGGGAGCTGTTTTTT
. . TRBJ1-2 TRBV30 CAWSAGDDYTF TGTGCCTGGAGTGCGGGAGATGACTACACCTTC
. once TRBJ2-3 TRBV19 CASSIEGPGTDTQYF TGTGCCAGTAGTATCGAGGGTCCTGGCACAGATACGCAGTATTTT
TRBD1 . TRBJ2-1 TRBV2 CASSPGTGRSLKSYYNEQFF TGTGCCAGCAGTCCCGGGACAGGTCGTTCCCTTAAATCTTACTACAATGAGCAGTTCTTC
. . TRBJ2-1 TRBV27 CASSLGVSSYNEQFF TGTGCCAGCAGTTTAGGAGTTAGCTCCTACAATGAGCAGTTCTTC
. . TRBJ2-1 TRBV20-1 CSASHVEQFF TGCAGTGCGAGCCATGTGGAGCAGTTCTTC
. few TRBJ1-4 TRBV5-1 CASSPGSVATNEKLFF TGCGCCAGCAGCCCCGGCTCGGTTGCAACTAATGAAAAACTGTTTTTT
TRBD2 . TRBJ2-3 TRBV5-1 CASSPLPSGSTDTQYF TGCGCCAGCAGCCCCCTCCCTAGCGGGAGTACAGATACGCAGTATTTT
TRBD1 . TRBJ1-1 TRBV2 CASIGTENTEAFF TGTGCCAGCATTGGGACAGAGAACACTGAAGCTTTCTTT
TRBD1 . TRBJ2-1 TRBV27 CASKRTGGAYNEQFF TGTGCCAGCAAACGGACAGGGGGCGCCTACAATGAGCAGTTCTTC
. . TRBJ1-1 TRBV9 CASSAGHQNTEAFF TGTGCCAGCAGCGCGGGACACCAGAACACTGAAGCTTTCTTT
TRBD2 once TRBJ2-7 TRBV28 CASSLGTSLYEQYF TGTGCCAGCAGTTTGGGGACTAGTCTCTACGAGCAGTACTTC
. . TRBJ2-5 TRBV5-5 CASSLYGMEGLVGQETQYF TGTGCCAGCAGCTTGTATGGGATGGAGGGGCTAGTCGGGCAAGAGACCCAGTACTTC
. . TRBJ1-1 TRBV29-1 CSVEKGNELNTEAFF TGCAGCGTTGAAAAGGGTAACGAATTGAACACTGAAGCTTTCTTT
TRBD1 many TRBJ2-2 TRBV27 CASSPGQGFAGELFF TGTGCCAGCAGTCCAGGACAGGGGTTTGCCGGGGAGCTGTTTTTT
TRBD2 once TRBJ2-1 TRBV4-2 CASSRVGREGSYEQFF TGTGCCAGCAGCCGAGTAGGGCGGGAGGGATCCTATGAGCAGTTCTTC
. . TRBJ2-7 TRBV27 CASRPANRVGYEQYF TGTGCCAGCAGACCCGCGAACCGGGTTGGCTACGAGCAGTACTTC
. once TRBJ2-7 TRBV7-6 CASSLGGGQYEQYF TGTGCCAGCAGCTTAGGGGGGGGACAGTACGAGCAGTACTTC
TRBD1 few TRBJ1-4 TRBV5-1 CASSLAGTVNEKLFF TGCGCCAGCAGCTTGGCCGGGACAGTGAATGAAAAACTGTTTTTT
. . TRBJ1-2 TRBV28 CASSPTTGSNYGYTF TGTGCCAGCAGTCCTACTACAGGTAGTAACTATGGCTACACCTTC
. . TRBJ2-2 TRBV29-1 CSVGPGLISTGELFF TGCAGCGTTGGACCGGGACTGATTTCCACCGGGGAGCTGTTTTTT
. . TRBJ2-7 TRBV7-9 CASSSLTNPYGEQYF TGTGCCAGCAGCTCCCTAACTAACCCCTACGGAGAGCAGTACTTC